The sequence of this TCR beta chain was determined in a study of blood T cell repertoires in COVID-19. The wider study: Acute and convalescent COVID-19 samples came from the United States, Italy and Spain. From T cells, B-cell-depleted T cells, or PBMCs came the material, which was cDNA or gDNA.

The CDR3 spans 14 residues. Germline V CDR1 and CDR2: SEHNR, FQNEAQ (reference sequence). Trimming removed 5 bases at V and 0 bases at J, with 10 bases between. Original data processing: Estimates of nucleated cell counts were drawn from the amplification of reference gene primers. Sequencing was performed with immunoSEQ multiplex PCR; in TCRdb, only in-frame clones are kept and a portion is missing. That table supplies the V and J calls and clone size; D and trimming were determined from the DNA. The repertoire includes about 53,000 clones, 75% to 80% of them detected once, and about 45% sits in the top ten.

Sequencing was carried out using peripheral blood. The V call is TRBV7-9, the J call TRBJ1-1; no clear D. The TCR was taken from a man aged 65 to 79 with active or convalescent COVID-19. Here the CDR3 reads CASSTRGVNTEAFF. CDR3 bases: TGTGCCAGCAGCACTCGCGGAGTGAACACTGAAGCTTTCTTT.